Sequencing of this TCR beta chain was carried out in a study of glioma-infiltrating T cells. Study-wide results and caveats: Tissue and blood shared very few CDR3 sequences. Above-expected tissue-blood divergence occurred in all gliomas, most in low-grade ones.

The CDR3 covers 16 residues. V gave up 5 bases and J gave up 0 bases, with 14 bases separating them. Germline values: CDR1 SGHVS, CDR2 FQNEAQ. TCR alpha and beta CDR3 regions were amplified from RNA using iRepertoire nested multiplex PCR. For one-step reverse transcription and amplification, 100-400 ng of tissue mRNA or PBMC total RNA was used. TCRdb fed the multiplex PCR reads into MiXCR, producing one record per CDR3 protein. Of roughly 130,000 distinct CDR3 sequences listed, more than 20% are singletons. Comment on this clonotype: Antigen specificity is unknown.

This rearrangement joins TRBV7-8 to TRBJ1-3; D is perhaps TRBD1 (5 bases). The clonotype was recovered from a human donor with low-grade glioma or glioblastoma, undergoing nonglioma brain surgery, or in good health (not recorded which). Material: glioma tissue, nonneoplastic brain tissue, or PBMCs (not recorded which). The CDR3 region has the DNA TGTGCCAGCAGCCGACCGGGACCGCGCTCTGGAAACACCATATATTTT. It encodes CASSRPGPRSGNTIYF.